These 28 T cell receptor beta chains were all obtained from the same sample, sequenced in a study of beta chain features in type 1 diabetes. Expressed TCRB transcripts were sequenced because the isolated RNA had all been reverse transcribed beforehand. The data were produced by immunoSEQ multiplex PCR, yet TCRdb's version contains in-frame clones alone and is incomplete. The table has more than 250,000 clones, roughly 22% seen once. Study-level results: All four CD4+ subsets from Type 1 diabetes patients carried moderately but significantly shorter TCRB CDR3s.

These TCRs are of unknown antigen specificity. The specimen was naive CD4+ T cells from blood. The receptors stem from a woman aged 40 to 50 with type 1 diabetes.

DNA of the CDR3: TGCAGCGTTATGAGGAAATTGAACACTGAAGCTTTCTTT. Translating gives CSVMRKLNTEAFF. The chain uses TRBV29-1 and TRBJ1-1; D gene unclear. Trimming removed 5 bases at V and 0 bases at J, with 10 bases between. CDR1 is SQVTM and CDR2 is ANQGSEA in the germline V gene. The CDR3 has 13 residues.

This clone has only a few counts. The gene calls are TRBV9 and TRBJ1-2; the match to TRBD1 covers 10 bases. The CDR3 totals 15 residues. V shed 3 bases and J 1 base; nucleotides not matched to a gene: 3. Germline CDR1 and CDR2: SGDLS and YYNGEE. CDR3 in amino acids: CASSGGQGLNYGYTF. The CDR3 nucleotides read TGTGCCAGCAGCGGGGGACAGGGGCTTAACTATGGCTACACCTTC.

A few counts support this clone. The chain employs TRBV30 and TRBJ1-1; tentative D call: TRBD1 (6 bases). Trimming pared 0 bases from V and 8 bases from J, leaving 13 bases between. This CDR3 has 13 residues. Germline CDR1 reads GTSNPN; CDR2 reads SVGIG (reference sequence). The CDR3 loop reads CAWSVQGRSEAFF. The DNA for the CDR3 is TGTGCCTGGAGTGTACAGGGCCGTAGCGAAGCTTTCTTT.

The chain recombines TRBV9 with TRBJ2-1; 7 nucleotides agree with TRBD2. CDR1 and CDR2 (germline): SGDLS, YYNGEE. The CDR3 totals 14 residues. Trimming took 3 bases from V and 0 from J; bases not matched to a gene: 0. The CDR3 here is CASSGTSSYNEQFF. CDR3 bases: TGTGCCAGCAGCGGGACTAGCTCCTACAATGAGCAGTTCTTC.

The rearrangement uses TRBV5-1 and TRBJ1-5; D is unresolved. Per the germline V gene, CDR1 is SGHRS and CDR2 is YFSETQ. Deletions cut 0 bases from V and 4 bases from J, with 5 bases between. This CDR3 contains 13 residues. The CDR3 sequence: CASSLGPNQPQHF. The CDR3 DNA follows: TGCGCCAGCAGCTTGGGGCCGAATCAGCCCCAGCATTTT.

This chain links TRBV29-1 with TRBJ2-6; a possible D gene is TRBD2 (6 bases). V was pared by 6 bases and J by 0 bases, with 15 bases between. CDR3 length: 16 residues. The germline V gene has CDR1 SQVTM and CDR2 ANQGSEA. CDR3 DNA: TGCAGCGTAACCGATGGGACTGCCTCTGGGGCCAACGTCCTGACTTTC. It yields the protein CSVTDGTASGANVLTF.

This clone was counted only a few times. The chain links TRBV7-9 to TRBJ1-4; a possible D gene is TRBD1 (5 bases). Germline V gene data show CDR1 as SEHNR and CDR2 as FQNEAQ (reference sequence). Trimming removed 5 bases at V and 0 bases at J, with 10 bases between. This CDR3 is built from 15 residues. Here the CDR3 reads CASSLQVATNEKLFF. The DNA of the CDR3 is TGTGCCAGCAGCCTACAGGTTGCAACTAATGAAAAACTGTTTTTT.

This rearrangement joins TRBV19 to TRBJ1-5; 9 bases agree with TRBD1. The CDR3 totals 15 residues. The junction had 7 bases not matched to a gene; V was cut back by 7 bases and J by 3 bases. Germline loops: CDR1 LNHDA, CDR2 SQIVND (reference sequence). This chain's CDR3 is CASKRTGEYNQPQHF. DNA for the CDR3: TGTGCCAGTAAACGGACAGGGGAATACAATCAGCCCCAGCATTTT.

This clone was picked up a small number of times. The CDR3 is CASSPGTSGSSVNEQFF. The CDR3 DNA follows: TGCGCCAGCAGCCCGGGGACTAGCGGGAGTTCCGTCAATGAGCAGTTCTTC. This chain uses TRBV5-1 with TRBJ2-1, with TRBD2 identical over 14 bases. Germline V gene sequence: CDR1 SGHRS, CDR2 YFSETQ. This CDR3 is 17 amino acids long. J was trimmed by 6 bases and V by 4 bases; bases with no gene match: 9.

The gene calls are TRBV29-1 and TRBJ1-1; 8 nucleotides line up with TRBD1. CDR3 length equals 14 residues. V lost 3 bases to trimming and J lost 7 bases; unmatched junction nucleotides: 10. Germline assignment: CDR1 SQVTM and CDR2 ANQGSEA. The CDR3 bases are TGCAGCGTTGAGGTACCGGGACAGGAGATTGAAGCTTTCTTT. It yields the protein CSVEVPGQEIEAFF.

The rearrangement uses TRBV7-2 and TRBJ1-1; the D gene is possibly TRBD1 (6 bases). This CDR3 is built from 13 residues. Between the trimmed V and J ends, which lost 4 bases and 5 bases, there was a span of 11 bases. Germline V CDR1 and CDR2: SGHTA, FQGNSA. As DNA, the CDR3 is TGTGCCAGCAGCTCAGGGGTGAGGACTGAAGCTTTCTTT. It yields the protein CASSSGVRTEAFF.

There are a few counts of this clone. The CDR3 protein is CASSYGQLPGNEQFF. The CDR3 DNA is TGTGCCAGCAGTTACGGACAGCTACCGGGGAATGAGCAGTTCTTC. The genes are TRBV6-5 and TRBJ2-1; perhaps TRBD1 as D (6 bases). The CDR3 length is 15 residues. Germline V gene data show CDR1 as MNHEY and CDR2 as SVGAGI. V gave up 2 bases and J gave up 7 bases, with 15 bases separating them.

The chain carries TRBV4-2 and TRBJ2-6, with D possibly TRBD2 on 6 matching bases. CDR3 length equals 18 residues. Germline V CDR1 and CDR2: LGHNA, YNFKEQ. Trimming shortened V by 1 base and J by 0 bases, and 13 bases separated the two germline ends. CDR3 loop: CASSQGGLSSSGANVLTF. In DNA, the CDR3 is TGTGCCAGCAGCCAAGGGGGACTCTCAAGCTCTGGGGCCAACGTCCTGACTTTC.

The chain recombines TRBV7-8 with TRBJ2-5; perhaps TRBD2 as D (7 bases). The germline gives CDR1 SGHVS, CDR2 FQNEAQ. Trimming shortened V by 6 bases and J by 5 bases, and 10 bases separated the two germline ends. The length of the CDR3 is 12 residues. CDR3 in amino acids: CASRGGRETQYF. DNA for the CDR3: TGTGCCAGCAGGGGGGGGCGGGAGACCCAGTACTTC.

This chain links TRBV9 with TRBJ2-6; no reliable D call. The CDR3 extends over 14 amino acids. Germline V gives CDR1 SGDLS, CDR2 YYNGEE. Trimming took off 0 bases at V and 5 bases at J, with 6 bases between the two ends. The CDR3 bases are TGTGCCAGCAGCGTAGCGGTGAGGGCCAACGTCCTGACTTTC. Its protein product is CASSVAVRANVLTF.

This clone was picked up a small number of times. Here the CDR3 DNA reads TGTGCCAGCAGTTTAGGGACAGGGATCGGTGGGACCTACGAGCAGTACTTC. It yields the protein CASSLGTGIGGTYEQYF. This sequence joins TRBV27 and TRBJ2-7, with 9 bases that match TRBD1. CDR1 and CDR2 (germline): MNHEY, SMNVEV (reference sequence). The V segment lost 2 bases and the J segment 2 bases; nucleotides outside the gene matches: 10. The CDR3 runs to 17 residues.

The table lists this clone with a few counts. The CDR3 region is CASSKWTSGSSYNEQFF. The CDR3 nucleotides are TGTGCCAGCAGCAAATGGACTAGCGGAAGCTCCTACAATGAGCAGTTCTTC. The J gene is TRBJ2-1, the V gene TRBV7-2, with 10 bases identical to TRBD2. CDR3 size: 17 residues. The ends lost 5 bases at V and 0 bases at J; junction bases unmatched: 7. CDR1 and CDR2 from the germline V gene are SGHTA and FQGNSA. Full variable domain (missing parts from reference TRBV7-2 and TRBJ2-1): GAGVSQSPSNKVTEKGKDVELRCDPISGHTALYWYRQSLGQGLEFLIYFQGNSAPDKSGLPSDRFSAERTGGSVSTLTIQRTQQEDSAVYLCASSKWTSGSSYNEQFFGPGTRLTVL.

To note about this clone: The DNA is omitted, as the CDR3 cannot be located on it reliably, and the CDR3 follows TCRdb's listing. V usage is TRBV13 and J usage is TRBJ2-7; the DNA was not used to check the table's D call, TRBD1. The CDR3 comprises 16 residues, both ends counted. The germline V gene encodes CDR1 PRHDT and CDR2 FYEKMQ (reference sequence). CDR3: CASSLVGTGSLEERYF.

About this clone: Other DNA sequences in the sample encode the same CDR3. The rearrangement links TRBV28 to TRBJ2-7; 8 nucleotides align to TRBD2. Trimming cost V 2 bases and J 3 bases; bases outside gene matches: 0. The CDR3 covers 13 residues. The germline V gene has CDR1 MDHEN and CDR2 SYDVKM. Here the CDR3 reads CASSLAGGYEQYF. CDR3 nucleotides: TGTGCCAGCAGTTTAGCGGGAGGCTACGAGCAGTACTTC.

The chain has TRBV30 and TRBJ2-2; weak D call: TRBD1 (6 bases). This CDR3 has 14 amino acids. The germline V gene has CDR1 GTSNPN and CDR2 SVGIG (reference sequence). Deletions cut 4 bases from V and 5 bases from J, with 14 bases between. CDR3 coding DNA: TGTGCCTGGACCTCGACAGGAGGAACCGGGGAGCTGTTTTTT. Its protein is CAWTSTGGTGELFF.

This clone was recorded a few times. The J gene is TRBJ2-7, the V gene TRBV7-3; tentative D call: TRBD1 (6 bases). The germline V gene encodes CDR1 SGHTA and CDR2 FQGTGA. The CDR3 length is 14 residues. V dropped 2 bases and J dropped 4 bases, with 12 bases sitting between them. The CDR3 sequence: CASSLQGIGYEQYF. The CDR3 DNA sequence: TGTGCCAGCAGCTTACAGGGGATCGGATACGAGCAGTACTTC.

The rearrangement links TRBV28 to TRBJ2-3; TRBD1 matches 9 bases. Germline assignment: CDR1 MDHEN and CDR2 SYDVKM. The CDR3 is 17 amino acids. Germline trimming cut 8 bases from V and 0 bases from J; bases unmatched to any gene: 12. Written as DNA, the CDR3 is TGTGCCAGCGTCCGCGGACAGGGGTACCTTAGCACAGATACGCAGTATTTT. Translated: CASVRGQGYLSTDTQYF.

This clone appeared a few times. The rearrangement joins TRBV18 to TRBJ1-1; unclear D gene. Germline-derived CDR1 and CDR2 are KGHSH and LQKENI. The CDR3 length is 15 residues. The ends were cut back, 2 bases at V and 1 base at J, with 11 bases in the middle. DNA for the CDR3: TGTGCCAGCTCACCATCCGTCGGCGGGAACACTGAAGCTTTCTTT. Protein: CASSPSVGGNTEAFF. Supplemented by reference TRBV18 and TRBJ1-1, the full variable domain reads NAGVMQNPRHLVRRRGQEARLRCSPMKGHSHVYWYRQLPEEGLKFMVYLQKENIIDESGMPKERFSAEFPKEGPSILRIQQVVRGDSAAYFCASSPSVGGNTEAFFGQGTRLTVV.

The V call is TRBV13, the J call TRBJ2-1; 8 positions agree with TRBD1. CDR1 PRHDT and CDR2 FYEKMQ come from the germline V gene (reference sequence). After removal of 5 bases from V and 10 bases from J, the junction contained 13 bases not matched to a gene. The CDR3 is made up of 15 amino acids. CDR3 region: CASSPDHGQGREQFF. Here the CDR3 DNA reads TGTGCCAGCAGCCCTGACCACGGACAGGGTCGGGAGCAGTTCTTC.

This clone was counted a few times. This sequence joins TRBV2 and TRBJ2-7; TRBD1 aligns across 10 bases. CDR1 and CDR2 from the germline V gene are SNHLY and FYNNEI. Unmatched junction bases numbered 4, after V lost 8 bases and J lost 3 bases. The CDR3 runs to 13 residues. CDR3 amino acids: CASRGQGYYEQYF. CDR3 DNA: TGTGCCAGCCGGGGACAGGGGTACTACGAGCAGTACTTC.

This clone was seen only a few times. V and J are TRBV29-1 and TRBJ2-4; 7 bases agree with TRBD1. J lost 7 bases, V lost 8 bases, and 8 bases had no gene match. Germline CDR1 SQVTM, CDR2 ANQGSEA. This CDR3 spans 12 amino acids. The CDR3 protein is CSFLQGSNIQYF. The DNA of the CDR3 is TGCAGCTTTCTACAGGGGAGTAACATTCAGTACTTC.

The chain employs TRBV11-2 and TRBJ2-1, with D possibly matching TRBD1 (5 bases). The V end lost 4 bases, the J end lost 2 bases, and 9 bases lay between the germline ends. Per germline, CDR1 SGHAT and CDR2 FQNNGV. The CDR3 runs 14 residues. The DNA for the CDR3 is TGTGCCAGCAGCTCACAGGTGGCCTACAATGAGCAGTTCTTC. Its translation is CASSSQVAYNEQFF.

This clone was seen a handful of times. The chain recombines TRBV30 with TRBJ2-1, with TRBD2 matching over 13 bases. The CDR3 consists of 15 residues. The germline gives CDR1 GTSNPN, CDR2 SVGIG (reference sequence). V was pared by 3 bases and J by 2 bases, with 1 base of the junction left unmatched. CDR3 sequence (DNA): TGTGCCTGGAGGGGACTAGCGGGACCCTACAATGAGCAGTTCTTC. Protein product: CAWRGLAGPYNEQFF.